This T cell receptor (beta chain) was identified in a study of OX40 agonist ivuxolimab in advanced cancers. Study outcomes and limitations: There were, on average, more expanded clones in CD8+ T cells than in CD4+. The study did not work out the antigen specificity of the expanded peripheral T cells. Both blood CD4+ and CD8+ T cells showed clonal growth by week 6 at 0.1 to 3.0 mg/kg.

The CDR3 covers 12 residues. CDR1 is GTSNPN, CDR2 SVGIG, per germline (reference sequence). V was shortened by 3 bases and J by 5 bases, with 10 bases between the two germline ends. Clones were read by immunoSEQ multiplex PCR, and TCRdb kept only the in-frame ones, dropping some. This repertoire shows fewer than 90,000 clones, around nine tenths found once; its top ten account for 2.5% to 3%. Notes on this clone: What it binds is unknown. This sample includes further DNA sequences coding for the same CDR3.

This TCR was recovered from an adult with an advanced solid tumor such as melanoma, head and neck, liver or kidney cancer. The genes are TRBV30 and TRBJ2-5; D gene uncertain. Sample: CD4+ or CD8+ T cells sorted from blood, taken in a trial of the OX40 agonist ivuxolimab. CDR3 sequence: CAWSPVQETQYF. In DNA, the CDR3 is TGTGCCTGGAGCCCCGTTCAGGAGACCCAGTACTTC.